Listed below are T cell receptor beta chains from one sample, sequenced in a study of blood T cell repertoires in COVID-19. Only in-frame clones appear in the TCRdb table, and some are missing; sequencing was by immunoSEQ multiplex PCR. The profile shows some 67,000 clones, about 83% of them singletons. The sequenced sample was peripheral blood. These receptors came from a woman over 75 with acute or convalescent COVID-19. The CDR3 runs from the conserved cysteine through the conserved F or W. Each record gives: V gene, J gene, CDR3 protein.

TRBV19	TRBJ1-5	CASSTTGGNQPQHF
TRBV28	TRBJ1-4	CASSVNRGLAEKLFF
TRBV28	TRBJ2-2	CASSLGQGAGELFF
TRBV6-6	TRBJ2-4	CASILGGVKNIQYF
TRBV19	TRBJ1-2	CASSRGDAEDNYGYTF
TRBV6-5	TRBJ2-4	CASTLDRESIQYF
TRBV5-1	TRBJ2-2	CASSLARGSGELFF
TRBV6-5	TRBJ1-5	CASSRSGGGQPQHF
TRBV5-1	TRBJ2-2	CASSLGLADTGELFF
TRBV11-2	TRBJ1-1	CASSLRTENTEAFF
TRBV25-1	TRBJ1-1	CASSEWVGGEAFF
TRBV29-1	TRBJ2-3	CSVTVADTQYF
TRBV10-3	TRBJ1-6	CAKRGQVNSPLHF